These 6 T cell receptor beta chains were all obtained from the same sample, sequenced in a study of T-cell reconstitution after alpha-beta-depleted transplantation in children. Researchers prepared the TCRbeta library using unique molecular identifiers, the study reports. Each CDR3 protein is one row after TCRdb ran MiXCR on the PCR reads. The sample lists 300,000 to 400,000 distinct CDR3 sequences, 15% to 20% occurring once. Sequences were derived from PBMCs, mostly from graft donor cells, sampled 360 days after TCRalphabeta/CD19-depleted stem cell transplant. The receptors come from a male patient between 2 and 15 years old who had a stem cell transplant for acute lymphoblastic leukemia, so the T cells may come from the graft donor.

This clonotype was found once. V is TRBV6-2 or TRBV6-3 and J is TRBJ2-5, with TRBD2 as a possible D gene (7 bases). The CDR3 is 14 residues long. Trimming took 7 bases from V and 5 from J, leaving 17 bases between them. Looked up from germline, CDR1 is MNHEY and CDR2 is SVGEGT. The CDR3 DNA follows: TGTGCCAGCAACCTCTGGGGGGGCCAGGAGACCCAGTACTTC. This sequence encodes CASNLWGGQETQYF.

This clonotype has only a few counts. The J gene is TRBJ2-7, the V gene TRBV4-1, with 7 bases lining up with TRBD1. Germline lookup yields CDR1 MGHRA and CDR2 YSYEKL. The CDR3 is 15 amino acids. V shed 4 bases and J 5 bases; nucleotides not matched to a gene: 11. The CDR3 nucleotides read TGCGCCAGCAGCCGAGACAGGGTGTCCCTAAACGAGCAGTACTTC. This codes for CASSRDRVSLNEQYF.

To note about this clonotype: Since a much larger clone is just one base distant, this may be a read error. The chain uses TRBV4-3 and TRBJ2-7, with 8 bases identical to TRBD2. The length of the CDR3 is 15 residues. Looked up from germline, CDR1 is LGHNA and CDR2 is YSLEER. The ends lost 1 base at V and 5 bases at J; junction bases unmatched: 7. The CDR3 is CASSQGGLVGDEQYF. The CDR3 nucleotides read TGCGCCAGCAGCCAAGGGGGACTAGTGGGAGACGAGCAGTACTTC.

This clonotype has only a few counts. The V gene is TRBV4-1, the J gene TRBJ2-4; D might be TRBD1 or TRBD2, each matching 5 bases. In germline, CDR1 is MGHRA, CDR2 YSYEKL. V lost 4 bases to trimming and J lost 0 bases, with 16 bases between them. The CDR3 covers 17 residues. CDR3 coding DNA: TGCGCCAGCAGCCGCCGGGACGGATCTTTAGCCAAAAACATTCAGTACTTC. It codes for CASSRRDGSLAKNIQYF.

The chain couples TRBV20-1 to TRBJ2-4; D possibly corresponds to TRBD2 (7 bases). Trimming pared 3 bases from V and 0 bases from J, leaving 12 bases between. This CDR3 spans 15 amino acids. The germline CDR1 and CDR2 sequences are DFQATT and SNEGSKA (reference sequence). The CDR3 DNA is TGCAGTGCTAGTGGGCGGGGGCTAGCCAAAAACATTCAGTACTTC. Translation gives CSASGRGLAKNIQYF.

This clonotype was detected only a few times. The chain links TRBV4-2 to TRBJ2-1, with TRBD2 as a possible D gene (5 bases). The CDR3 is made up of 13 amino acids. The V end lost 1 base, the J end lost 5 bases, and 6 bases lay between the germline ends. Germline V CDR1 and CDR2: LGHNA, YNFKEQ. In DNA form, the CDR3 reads TGTGCCAGCAGCCAAGGAGCGGACAATGAGCAGTTCTTC. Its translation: CASSQGADNEQFF.